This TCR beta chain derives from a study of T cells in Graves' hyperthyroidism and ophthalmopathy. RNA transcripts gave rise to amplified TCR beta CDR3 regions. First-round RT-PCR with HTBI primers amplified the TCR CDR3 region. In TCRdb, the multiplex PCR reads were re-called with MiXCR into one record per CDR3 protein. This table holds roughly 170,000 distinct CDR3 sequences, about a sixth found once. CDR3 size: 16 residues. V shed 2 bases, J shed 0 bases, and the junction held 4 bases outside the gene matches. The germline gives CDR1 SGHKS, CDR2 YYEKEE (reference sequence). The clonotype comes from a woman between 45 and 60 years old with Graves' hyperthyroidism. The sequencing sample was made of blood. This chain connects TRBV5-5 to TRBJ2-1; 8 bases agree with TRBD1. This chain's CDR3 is CASSLTGTGSYNEQFF. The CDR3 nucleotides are TGTGCCAGCAGCTTAACCGGGACAGGCTCCTACAATGAGCAGTTCTTC.